This T cell receptor beta chain was observed in a study of cytomegalovirus exposure and HLA in healthy donors. Study details: Across 300 to 400 genotyped donors, 65% to 90% landed in the Caucasian-associated ancestry cluster.

The PCR employed 60 Vbeta primers together with 13 Jbeta primers. Data came from immunoSEQ multiplex PCR; TCRdb stores just in-frame clones and leaves some out. The table shows 180,000 or so clones, with roughly 80% occurring only once. J was trimmed by 3 bases and V by 6 bases; bases with no gene match: 9. CDR3 size: 15 residues. Germline-derived CDR1 and CDR2 are MNHEY and SVGAGI. V gene TRBV6-5 combines with J gene TRBJ2-7; 9 nucleotides line up with TRBD1. Sequencing used PBMCs. The receptor was isolated from a girl between 10 and 17 years old in good health and CMV-seropositive. The CDR3 sequence: CASRPGTGLGYEQYF. Written as DNA, the CDR3 is TGTGCCAGCAGGCCCGGGACAGGGTTAGGCTACGAGCAGTACTTC.